This T cell receptor (beta chain) comes out of a study of shared clonotypes between healthy human individuals. Study context: Sampling drew on donors who were a couple of women and three men aged 18 to 49.

Every one of the donors was a Caucasian adult that lived in Nashville, Tennessee. It was across several immunoSEQ plates that each subset's genomic DNA was evenly split. Among the unsorted PBMC samples, replicate PCRs used roughly 300 ng DNA, roughly 33,000 T cell genomes. Sequencing was performed with immunoSEQ multiplex PCR; in TCRdb, only in-frame clones are kept and a portion is missing. The sample consists of about 560,000 clones, 70% to 80% of them appearing once. This TCR was sampled from a woman aged 40 to 50 in good health. Some clones in this sample may be carry-over from other donors' samples. The sequencing input was PBMCs.

CDR3 region: CASSLDFEGGPGNEQFF. The CDR3 region has the DNA TGTGCCAGCAGTTTAGACTTTGAGGGAGGGCCGGGTAATGAGCAGTTCTTC. The V and J genes are TRBV27 and TRBJ2-1; 7 positions agree with TRBD2. V trimming: 2 bases; J trimming: 7 bases; junction bases outside the gene matches: 14. The CDR3 length is 17 residues. Per germline, CDR1 MNHEY and CDR2 SMNVEV (reference sequence).